The 8 T cell receptor beta chains below were found in one sample sequenced in a study of CD8+ T cells in alopecia areata. RNA was extracted and reverse transcribed into cDNA as the sequencing template. Profiling relied on immunoSEQ multiplex PCR, and the TCRdb table lists in-frame clones only, not all of them. The table has 150,000 to 200,000 clones, 60% seen once. Treatment noted: oral pan-JAK inhibitor, 5-10 mg twice daily. This sample comprised CD4+ T cells sorted from blood, obtained at week 24, from a patient treated with tofacitinib. These receptors were obtained from a human donor with alopecia areata.

V usage is TRBV18 and J usage is TRBJ2-5, with a weak D call TRBD1 (6 bases). V shed 2 bases and J shed 3 bases, with 10 bases lying between them. Germline lookup yields CDR1 KGHSH and CDR2 LQKENI. This CDR3 is 14 amino acids long. The CDR3 region is CASSPGQKKETQYF. For the CDR3, the DNA is TGTGCCAGCTCACCAGGACAGAAGAAAGAGACCCAGTACTTC.

The chain couples TRBV7-6 to TRBJ2-5; D remains unclear. This CDR3 contains 14 residues. V lost 5 bases to trimming and J lost 4 bases, with 14 bases between them. Germline V gene sequence: CDR1 SGHVS, CDR2 FNYEAQ. CDR3 amino acids: CASSRTGVGETQYF. The CDR3 DNA reads TGTGCCAGCAGCAGGACGGGTGTCGGAGAGACCCAGTACTTC.

The rearrangement links TRBV6-5 to TRBJ1-1; TRBD1 matches 9 bases. With 7 bases clipped from V and 0 bases from J, the junction kept 6 bases outside the gene matches. The CDR3 is made up of 15 amino acids. Germline V gene data show CDR1 as MNHEY and CDR2 as SVGAGI. CDR3 sequence (DNA): TGTGCCAGCACCCCGACAGGGGGACTGAACACTGAAGCTTTCTTT. Its translation: CASTPTGGLNTEAFF.

The genes are TRBV19 and TRBJ2-5; no firm D call. Trimming took off 4 bases at V and 5 bases at J, with 14 bases between the two ends. From germline, CDR1 is LNHDA and CDR2 SQIVND (reference sequence). The CDR3 runs 14 residues. CDR3 in amino acids: CASSTQTDWETQYF. CDR3 DNA sequence: TGTGCCAGTAGTACCCAGACGGATTGGGAGACCCAGTACTTC.

This clone has more than one count but fewer than ten. The same CDR3 can be traced to other DNA sequences in this sample. This rearrangement joins TRBV29-1 to TRBJ2-1; 7 bases fit TRBD1. After removal of 1 base from V and 4 bases from J, the junction contained 1 base not matched to a gene. The CDR3 sequence is 13 residues long. Germline CDR1 reads SQVTM; CDR2 reads ANQGSEA. This CDR3 reads CSVEGQGYNEQFF. The CDR3 region has the DNA TGCAGCGTTGAAGGACAGGGATACAATGAGCAGTTCTTC.

The chain is built from TRBV29-1 and TRBJ1-1, with 9 bases identical to TRBD1. With V trimmed by 6 bases and J by 5 bases, 7 bases remained unmatched. CDR1 and CDR2 (germline): SQVTM, ANQGSEA. This CDR3 is built from 13 residues. The CDR3 region is CSVSGTGLTEAFF. In nucleotides, the CDR3 is TGCAGCGTGTCCGGGACAGGGTTGACTGAAGCTTTCTTT. The full variable domain, completed using reference TRBV29-1 and TRBJ1-1, is SAVISQKPSRDICQRGTSLTIQCQVDSQVTMMFWYRQQPGQSLTLIATANQGSEATYESGFVIDKFPISRPNLTFSTLTVSNMSPEDSSIYLCSVSGTGLTEAFFGQGTRLTVV.

A single count supports this clone. This chain joins TRBV7-2 and TRBJ1-2; D unclear. This CDR3 region has 14 residues. Germline CDR1 and CDR2: SGHTA and FQGNSA. Trimming shortened V by 0 bases and J by 2 bases, and 7 bases separated the two germline ends. In DNA, the CDR3 is TGTGCCAGCAGCTTAGCGGCCAGAAACTATGGCTACACCTTC. Translated, it gives CASSLAARNYGYTF.

V and J are TRBV30 and TRBJ2-1; TRBD1 agrees at 7 bases. The germline CDR1 and CDR2 sequences are GTSNPN and SVGIG (reference sequence). J gave up 5 bases and V 0 bases, and 13 bases lay outside the gene matches. CDR3 size: 17 residues. The CDR3 DNA reads TGTGCCTGGAGTGTGCCCCCCTCCTGGACAGGCGACAATGAGCAGTTCTTC. As protein: CAWSVPPSWTGDNEQFF.